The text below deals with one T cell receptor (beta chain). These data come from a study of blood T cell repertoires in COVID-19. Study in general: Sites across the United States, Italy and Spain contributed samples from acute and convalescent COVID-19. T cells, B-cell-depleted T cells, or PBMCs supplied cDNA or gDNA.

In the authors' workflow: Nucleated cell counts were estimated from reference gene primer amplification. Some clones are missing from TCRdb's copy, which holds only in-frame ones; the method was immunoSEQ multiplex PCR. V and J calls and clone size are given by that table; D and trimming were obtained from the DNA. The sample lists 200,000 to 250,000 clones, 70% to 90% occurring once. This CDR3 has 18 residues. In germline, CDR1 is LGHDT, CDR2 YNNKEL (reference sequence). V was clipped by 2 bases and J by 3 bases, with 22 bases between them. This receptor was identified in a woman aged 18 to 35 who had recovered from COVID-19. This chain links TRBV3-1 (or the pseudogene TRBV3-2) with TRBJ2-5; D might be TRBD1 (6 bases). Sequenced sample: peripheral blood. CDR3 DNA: TGTGCCAGCAGCCAAAGCGGTCAGGGGTGGGCACCCGAAGAGACCCAGTACTTC. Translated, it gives CASSQSGQGWAPEETQYF.